This T cell receptor beta chain was sequenced during a study of long-term antiretroviral therapy in people with HIV. The authors ran the immunoSEQ assay, v3.0, at survey level. Sequencing was performed with immunoSEQ multiplex PCR; in TCRdb, only in-frame clones are kept and a portion is missing. The table includes around 32,000 clones, approximately 90% detected once. From germline, CDR1 is SGHVS and CDR2 FQNEAQ. CDR3 length equals 15 residues. Deletions cut 0 bases from V and 2 bases from J, with 11 bases between. Sequenced here: unsorted PBMCs, sampled 3.2 years before starting antiretroviral therapy. The rearrangement uses TRBV7-8 and TRBJ2-7; maybe TRBD2 (5 bases). The sequence came from a man aged 50 or older with HIV. The CDR3 region is CASSLALRGTYEQYF. CDR3 bases: TGTGCCAGCAGCTTAGCGCTGAGAGGGACCTACGAGCAGTACTTC. Full variable domain (rest looked up from reference TRBV7-8 and TRBJ2-7): GAGVSQSPRYKVAKRGQDVALRCDPISGHVSLFWYQQALGQGPEFLTYFQNEAQLDKSGLPSDRFFAERPEGSVSTLKIQRTQQEDSAVYLCASSLALRGTYEQYFGPGTRLTVT.